The clone carrying this TCR beta chain was recorded only once. These data come from a study of shared clonotypes between healthy human individuals. Every donor, a Caucasian adult, lived in Nashville, Tennessee. The CDR3 is 16 residues long. Per germline, CDR1 SGDLS and CDR2 YYNGEE. V dropped 3 bases and J dropped 10 bases, with 23 bases sitting between them. Evenly divided among several immunoSEQ plates was the genomic DNA of each subset. Repertoires were generated with immunoSEQ multiplex PCR, while TCRdb's copy carries only in-frame clones and drops some. The sample shows about 480,000 clones, less than 85% of them seen only once.

This sequence originates from a woman aged 35 to 49 in good health. Some clones in this sample may be carry-over from other donors' samples. The specimen was PBMCs. V gene TRBV9 combines with J gene TRBJ2-1; either TRBD1 or TRBD2 may supply D (6 bases each). The CDR3 DNA sequence: TGTGCCAGCAGCGGACGAGGGGGGACGGCCTTAGGGGAGCAGTTCTTC. Protein product: CASSGRGGTALGEQFF.